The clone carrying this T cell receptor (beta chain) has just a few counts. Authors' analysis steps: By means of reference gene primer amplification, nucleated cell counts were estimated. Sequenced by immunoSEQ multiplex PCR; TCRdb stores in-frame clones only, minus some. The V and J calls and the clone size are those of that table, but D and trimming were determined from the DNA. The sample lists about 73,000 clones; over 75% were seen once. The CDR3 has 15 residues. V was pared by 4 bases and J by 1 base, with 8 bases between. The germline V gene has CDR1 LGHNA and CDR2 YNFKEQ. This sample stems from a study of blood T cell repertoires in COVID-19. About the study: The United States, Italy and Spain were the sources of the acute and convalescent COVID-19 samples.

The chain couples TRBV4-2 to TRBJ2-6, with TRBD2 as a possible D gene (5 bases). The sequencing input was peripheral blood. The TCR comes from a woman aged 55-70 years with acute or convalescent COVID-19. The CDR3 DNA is TGTGCCAGCAGCCCCCGGGATTCTGGGGCCAACGTCCTGACTTTC. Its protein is CASSPRDSGANVLTF.